The 27 T cell receptor beta chains reported below all come from one sample, sequenced in a study of identical twins. TCRdb passed the 5' RACE reads through MiXCR, listing each CDR3 protein once. The sample lists 690,000 or so distinct CDR3 sequences; less than 10% were seen once. The sample also formed part of further work on yellow fever vaccine responses in identical twins.

Sequencing was done on a sample of PBMCs. The receptor set was obtained from a young woman in good health.

This clonotype was observed many times. The chain has TRBV3-1 and TRBJ2-7; D possibly matches TRBD1 or TRBD2 (5 bases each). The CDR3 covers 13 residues. With 1 base removed from V and 2 bases from J, the gap between germline ends came to 6 bases. Per germline, CDR1 LGHDT and CDR2 YNNKEL (reference sequence). As DNA, the CDR3 is TGTGCCAGCAGCCAAGCGGGGCCCTACGAGCAGTACTTC. Its translation: CASSQAGPYEQYF.

This clonotype was detected only a few times. V usage is TRBV5-1 and J usage is TRBJ2-5; D is possibly TRBD1 or TRBD2 (5 bases each). Trimming took 4 bases from V and 1 from J, leaving 14 bases between them. The CDR3 is 15 residues long. The germline gives CDR1 SGHRS, CDR2 YFSETQ. CDR3 DNA: TGCGCCAGCAGCCTGGGGGACGGAGTCCAAGAGACCCAGTACTTC. Translated: CASSLGDGVQETQYF.

This clonotype was seen many times. The gene calls are TRBV24-1 and TRBJ2-7, with 10 bases lining up with TRBD2. Looked up from germline, CDR1 is KGHDR and CDR2 is SFDVKD. CDR3 size: 18 residues. V shed 3 bases, J shed 0 bases, and the junction held 10 bases outside the gene matches. The DNA for the CDR3 is TGTGCCACCAGTGATCCTGGACTAGCGGACCTAAGCTCCTACGAGCAGTACTTC. Protein: CATSDPGLADLSSYEQYF.

The rearrangement uses TRBV20-1 and TRBJ2-7; TRBD2 aligns across 13 bases. Trimming took 3 bases from V and 3 from J; bases not matched to a gene: 8. The V gene's germline CDR1 is DFQATT and CDR2 SNEGSKA (reference sequence). The CDR3 length is 16 residues. CDR3 region: CSARVIGLAGVYEQYF. In DNA form, the CDR3 reads TGCAGTGCTAGGGTGATAGGACTAGCGGGAGTCTACGAGCAGTACTTC.

This chain joins TRBV20-1 and TRBJ2-1; a possible D gene is TRBD2 (6 bases). CDR3 size: 16 residues. Germline CDR1 DFQATT, CDR2 SNEGSKA (reference sequence). Trimming removed 0 bases at V and 3 bases at J, with 15 bases between. The CDR3 region has the DNA TGCAGTGCTAGAGATTTTAGCGGAGACCTCTACAATGAGCAGTTCTTC. Translating gives CSARDFSGDLYNEQFF.

This clonotype showed up many times. V and J are TRBV20-1 and TRBJ2-1, with TRBD2 identical over 12 bases. CDR1 DFQATT and CDR2 SNEGSKA come from the germline V gene (reference sequence). Germline trimming cut 0 bases from V and 1 base from J; bases unmatched to any gene: 4. CDR3 length equals 17 residues. The CDR3 bases are TGCAGTGCTAGAGACCTAGCGGGGGGGCCTTCCTACAATGAGCAGTTCTTC. Translating gives CSARDLAGGPSYNEQFF.

This clonotype was picked up a small number of times. This chain uses TRBV7-6 with TRBJ2-7; 12 bases line up with TRBD2. This CDR3 has 15 residues. With 5 bases clipped from V and 6 bases from J, the junction kept 8 bases outside the gene matches. Germline CDR1 is SGHVS and CDR2 is FNYEAQ. The DNA of the CDR3 is TGTGCCAGCAGCCCTCGGACTAGCGGGGAAGTCGAGCAGTACTTC. Its translation is CASSPRTSGEVEQYF.

The chain combines TRBV7-2 with TRBJ2-5, with TRBD1 matching 10 bases. The CDR3 has 16 amino acids. Germline CDR1 and CDR2: SGHTA and FQGNSA. Trimming cost V 5 bases and J 2 bases; bases outside gene matches: 8. CDR3 protein: CASSPGQGGLQETQYF. The CDR3 coding sequence is TGTGCCAGCAGCCCAGGACAGGGGGGCTTGCAAGAGACCCAGTACTTC.

This clonotype has more than one count but fewer than ten. The CDR3 here is CASSSGFEQYF. CDR3 nucleotide sequence: TGCGCCAGCAGCTCCGGCTTTGAGCAGTACTTC. The rearrangement uses TRBV5-1 and TRBJ2-7; D not resolved. The CDR3 is 11 amino acids. Germline V lookup: CDR1 SGHRS, CDR2 YFSETQ. V was trimmed by 3 bases and J by 7 bases, leaving 8 bases between them.

The chain combines TRBV5-1 with TRBJ2-1; TRBD1 matches 7 bases. With 2 bases clipped from V and 8 bases from J, the junction kept 10 bases outside the gene matches. The CDR3 has 15 amino acids. Germline V gene data show CDR1 as SGHRS and CDR2 as YFSETQ. As DNA, the CDR3 is TGCGCCAGCAGCTTAGGGGGCGCAGGGTTGTATGAGCAGTTCTTC. The encoded protein is CASSLGGAGLYEQFF.

The J gene is TRBJ1-6, the V gene TRBV12-3 or TRBV12-4; D gene uncertain. The CDR3 totals 16 residues. The V gene lost 2 bases and the J gene lost 0 bases, with 8 bases spanning the gap. Written as DNA, the CDR3 is TGTGCCAGCAGTTTAACAGCTACCTCCTATAATTCACCCCTCCACTTT. This translates into CASSLTATSYNSPLHF.

The gene calls are TRBV19 and TRBJ1-3; unclear D gene. This CDR3 is built from 17 residues. V was pared by 5 bases and J by 0 bases, with 17 bases between. Germline V gene lookup returns CDR1 LNHDA and CDR2 SQIVND (reference sequence). The DNA for the CDR3 is TGTGCCAGTAGTCCTCGGACCGCAACAGTCTCTGGAAACACCATATATTTT. Its translation: CASSPRTATVSGNTIYF.

V gene TRBV20-1 combines with J gene TRBJ2-7, with 11 bases fitting TRBD1. The CDR3 has 15 residues. V trimming: 5 bases; J trimming: 6 bases; junction bases outside the gene matches: 12. Looked up from germline, CDR1 is DFQATT and CDR2 is SNEGSKA (reference sequence). CDR3 in DNA: TGCAGTGCTCCTCCCAGAACGGACAGGGGGCCCGAGCAGTACTTC. Its protein is CSAPPRTDRGPEQYF.

The rearrangement joins TRBV5-1 to TRBJ2-1, with 9 bases that match TRBD1. The germline gives CDR1 SGHRS, CDR2 YFSETQ. Losses at the gene ends were 0 bases for V and 6 bases for J; bases not matched to a gene: 7. This CDR3 contains 16 residues. The CDR3 sequence: CASSLVPGTGINEQFF. CDR3 coding DNA: TGCGCCAGCAGCTTGGTGCCCGGGACAGGGATCAATGAGCAGTTCTTC.

This clonotype was picked up many times. The chain combines TRBV12-3 or TRBV12-4 with TRBJ2-7; the match to TRBD1 covers 8 bases. The CDR3 contains 14 residues. V shed 5 bases, J shed 3 bases, and the junction held 6 bases outside the gene matches. This CDR3 reads CASSVAGTGYEQYF. The DNA for the CDR3 is TGTGCCAGCAGTGTCGCCGGGACAGGCTACGAGCAGTACTTC.

V and J are TRBV11-1 and TRBJ2-2; the match to TRBD2 covers 12 bases. Germline values: CDR1 SGHAT, CDR2 FQDESV (reference sequence). The V and J ends lost 3 bases and 3 bases, in that order; junction bases with no gene match: 8. This CDR3 has 18 amino acids. CDR3 coding DNA: TGTGCCAGCAGCTTGGGCCTAGCGGGAGGGACCTACACCGGGGAGCTGTTTTTT. This codes for CASSLGLAGGTYTGELFF.

This clonotype was observed many times. The rearrangement joins TRBV5-1 to TRBJ1-2, with 9 bases matching TRBD1. The V and J ends lost 4 bases and 1 base, in that order; junction bases with no gene match: 11. CDR3 length equals 17 residues. Germline V gives CDR1 SGHRS, CDR2 YFSETQ. The CDR3 sequence is CASSPAGGQGVNYGYTF. CDR3 bases: TGCGCCAGCAGCCCGGCAGGGGGACAGGGTGTTAACTATGGCTACACCTTC.

The rearrangement joins TRBV20-1 to TRBJ2-7; tentatively, D is TRBD1 (5 bases). Germline V gives CDR1 DFQATT, CDR2 SNEGSKA (reference sequence). This CDR3 is 14 amino acids long. Trimming cost V 4 bases and J 5 bases, with 18 bases left between them. The CDR3 here is CSATTDSIRDEQYF. The CDR3 DNA reads TGCAGTGCTACGACCGACAGTATCCGGGACGAGCAGTACTTC.

This clonotype was recorded many times. In DNA, the CDR3 is TGTGCCAGCAGTCCTAGGTCCGAGTACGAATTTTCCTACGAGCAGTACTTC. Amino acid sequence: CASSPRSEYEFSYEQYF. The chain couples TRBV28 to TRBJ2-7; no clear D gene. Trimming stripped 5 bases from V and 1 base from J, with 21 bases between. Germline V CDR1 and CDR2: MDHEN, SYDVKM. The CDR3 loop spans 17 amino acids.

V and J are TRBV20-1 and TRBJ2-7; 8 bases map to TRBD1. In germline, CDR1 is DFQATT, CDR2 SNEGSKA (reference sequence). The CDR3 totals 13 residues. The CDR3 loop is CSQLGQGSFEQYF. CDR3 in DNA: TGCAGCCAACTAGGACAGGGTAGTTTCGAGCAGTACTTC.

In its sample, this clonotype was seen many times. This chain uses TRBV12-3 or TRBV12-4 with TRBJ2-5, with D perhaps TRBD2 (6 bases). This CDR3 spans 14 amino acids. The V end was cut by 10 bases, the J end by 2 bases, with 17 bases between. The CDR3 bases are TGTGCCACTAAAACCGGGACTGGACAAGAGACCCAGTACTTC. Its translation is CATKTGTGQETQYF.

This clonotype was seen a handful of times. The genes are TRBV7-9 and TRBJ2-7; D could derive from TRBD1 or TRBD2 (5 bases each). Germline CDR1 SEHNR, CDR2 FQNEAQ (reference sequence). Trimming cost V 3 bases and J 2 bases, with 11 bases left between them. This CDR3 region has 14 residues. CDR3 nucleotide sequence: TGTGCCAGCAGCTTTGGGGACGGCACCTACGAGCAGTACTTC. Translated, it gives CASSFGDGTYEQYF. Together with reference TRBV7-9 and TRBJ2-7, the CDR3 gives the full variable domain: DTGVSQNPRHKITKRGQNVTFRCDPISEHNRLYWYRQTLGQGPEFLTYFQNEAQLEKSRLLSDRFSAERPKGSFSTLEIQRTEQGDSAMYLCASSFGDGTYEQYFGPGTRLTVT.

This clonotype was recorded a few times. V is TRBV6-5 and J is TRBJ2-1; D uncertain. CDR3 size: 14 residues. Trimming cost V 0 bases and J 9 bases, with 12 bases left between them. In germline, CDR1 is MNHEY, CDR2 SVGAGI. The CDR3 nucleotides read TGTGCCAGCAGTTACTCGCTAGACTTGGGTGAGCAGTTCTTC. Protein sequence: CASSYSLDLGEQFF.

The chain couples TRBV12-3 or TRBV12-4 to TRBJ2-1, with no clear D. V was cut by 2 bases and J by 7 bases, with 12 bases left in between. CDR3 size: 14 residues. The CDR3 here is CASSLWPQNNEQFF. The CDR3 DNA reads as TGTGCCAGCAGTTTATGGCCGCAGAATAATGAGCAGTTCTTC.

This clonotype showed up just a few times. The V and J genes are TRBV6-2 or TRBV6-3 and TRBJ2-1, with TRBD2 as a possible D gene (5 bases). CDR1 is MNHEY, CDR2 SVGEGT, per germline. This CDR3 is built from 13 residues. V was trimmed by 8 bases and J by 4 bases, leaving 12 bases between them. CDR3 protein: CASGPTTYNEQFF. The CDR3 DNA sequence: TGTGCCAGCGGCCCGACTACTTACAATGAGCAGTTCTTC.

V is TRBV6-4 and J is TRBJ2-2, with D possibly being TRBD1 or TRBD2 (6 bases each). The germline V gene encodes CDR1 MRHNA and CDR2 SNTAGT. The CDR3 contains 12 residues. V was cut by 7 bases and J by 6 bases, with 9 bases left in between. The CDR3 DNA sequence: TGTGCCAGCACGGGGGCGCCCGGGGAGCTGTTTTTT. Translation gives CASTGAPGELFF.

This clonotype was counted a few times. The rearrangement uses TRBV11-2 and TRBJ2-5, with 7 bases that match TRBD2. V was clipped by 1 base and J by 0 bases; unmatched bases: 5. Germline CDR1 and CDR2: SGHAT and FQNNGV. The CDR3 contains 16 residues. The CDR3 sequence: CASSLGVAGHQETQYF. The CDR3 bases are TGTGCCAGCAGCTTAGGAGTAGCGGGCCACCAAGAGACCCAGTACTTC.